This T cell receptor beta chain was recovered during a study of neurological immune-mediated disorders. From germline, CDR1 is SGHTA and CDR2 FQGNSA. The CDR3 contains 14 residues. The V gene lost 4 bases and the J gene lost 7 bases, with 14 bases spanning the gap. This clonotype came up many times. As yet, its antigen is unknown. Sequencing runs each yielded over 180 million TCR-beta sequences from 15-18 subjects. Each CDR3 protein gets one entry after TCRdb re-called the 5' RACE reads with MiXCR. Of fewer than 45,000 distinct CDR3 sequences in the sample, under 9.5% were seen once. General study results and limits: Expanded clones shared no CDR3 amino acid sequences across subjects, suggesting private repertoires in all groups.

The chain has TRBV7-2 and TRBJ1-5; D is undetermined. The sequence was obtained from a woman in her thirties or forties in good health. Sequenced input: PBMCs. The CDR3 sequence is CASSSGPGGQPQHF. CDR3 bases: TGTGCCAGCAGCTCCGGCCCCGGTGGGCAGCCCCAGCATTTT.